Below are 28 T cell receptor beta chains sequenced from a single sample in a study of T cells in Graves' hyperthyroidism and ophthalmopathy. What was amplified from RNA transcripts were TCR beta CDR3 regions. Carried out on the TCR CDR3, a first-round RT-PCR used the HTBI primer set. From the multiplex PCR reads, TCRdb called clonotypes with MiXCR, one entry per CDR3 protein. Of more than 500,000 distinct CDR3 sequences listed, around 15% are singletons. Sample: blood. The receptors here all came from a woman aged 40-49 years with Graves' ophthalmopathy.

This clonotype came up many times. The chain is built from TRBV7-2 and TRBJ2-7, with 9 positions matching TRBD1. With V trimmed by 4 bases and J by 5 bases, 3 bases remained unmatched. The CDR3 is 13 residues long. Germline-derived CDR1 and CDR2 are SGHTA and FQGNSA. The CDR3 DNA sequence: TGTGCCAGCAGCTCCGGGACAGGGAACGAGCAGTACTTC. Protein sequence: CASSSGTGNEQYF.

The chain uses TRBV6-5 and TRBJ2-7; D might be TRBD1 (6 bases). This CDR3 spans 13 amino acids. Trimming stripped 2 bases from V and 3 bases from J, with 8 bases between. CDR1 and CDR2 from the germline V gene are MNHEY and SVGAGI. CDR3 coding DNA: TGTGCCAGCAGTTACCAGGGGTTCTACGAGCAGTACTTC. This gives the protein CASSYQGFYEQYF.

The CDR3 region is CASSSTPRVETQYF. The CDR3 DNA follows: TGTGCCAGCAGCTCCACCCCCAGAGTGGAGACCCAGTACTTC. This chain uses TRBV6-2 or TRBV6-3 with TRBJ2-5, with unresolved D. Trimming took 6 bases from V and 5 from J, leaving 16 bases between them. Germline V CDR1 and CDR2: MNHEY, SVGEGT. The CDR3 is made up of 14 amino acids.

The chain couples TRBV7-8 to TRBJ1-1, with 7 bases that match TRBD1. This CDR3 has 17 amino acids. Looked up from germline, CDR1 is SGHVS and CDR2 is FQNEAQ. V lost 5 bases to trimming and J lost 1 base; unmatched junction nucleotides: 13. The CDR3 protein is CASSTPDTGTANTEAFF. The CDR3 DNA is TGTGCCAGCAGCACCCCGGACACCGGGACAGCGAACACTGAAGCTTTCTTT.

Of note for this clonotype: A much larger clone sits a single nucleotide away, making a read error possible. V and J are TRBV28 and TRBJ2-5; 7 positions agree with TRBD1. Germline values: CDR1 MDHEN, CDR2 SYDVKM. This CDR3 is 14 amino acids long. Germline trimming cut 7 bases from V and 3 bases from J; bases unmatched to any gene: 8. CDR3 sequence (DNA): TGTGCCAGCACTTTCCGGGACAGAGAAGAGACCCAGTACTTC. It specifies CASTFRDREETQYF.

The chain is built from TRBV14 and TRBJ2-5; D is unresolved. This CDR3 is built from 14 residues. Germline V gene sequence: CDR1 SGHDN, CDR2 FVKESK. V was trimmed by 3 bases and J by 1 base, leaving 9 bases between them. The CDR3 sequence: CASSQTTVQETQYF. CDR3 nucleotide sequence: TGTGCCAGCAGCCAGACAACAGTCCAAGAGACCCAGTACTTC.

This clonotype has ten or more counts. The V call is TRBV7-9, the J call TRBJ1-1; D not certain. V lost 5 bases to trimming and J lost 1 base, with 11 bases between them. This CDR3 contains 14 residues. Germline values: CDR1 SEHNR, CDR2 FQNEAQ (reference sequence). The CDR3 coding sequence is TGTGCCAGCAGCCTAGGGCGAGCGAACACTGAAGCTTTCTTT. Its translation: CASSLGRANTEAFF.

This clonotype occurred many times. The rearrangement joins TRBV12-3 or TRBV12-4 to TRBJ1-6; D is possibly TRBD1 (6 bases). V lost 5 bases and J lost 11, with 16 bases in between. The CDR3 extends over 14 amino acids. CDR3 sequence: CASSPTGISAPLHF. CDR3 DNA sequence: TGTGCCAGCAGTCCTACAGGGATTTCCGCACCCCTCCACTTT.

Many counts were recorded for this clonotype. V gene TRBV6-5 combines with J gene TRBJ1-1; D uncertain. V dropped 0 bases and J dropped 1 base, with 6 bases sitting between them. Germline CDR1 and CDR2: MNHEY and SVGAGI. The CDR3 has 14 residues. CDR3 DNA sequence: TGTGCCAGCAGTTACTCAACACGGAACACTGAAGCTTTCTTT. Translating it yields CASSYSTRNTEAFF.

The chain combines TRBV20-1 with TRBJ2-1, with TRBD1 as a possible D gene (6 bases). Trimming cost V 5 bases and J 4 bases, with 15 bases left between them. The germline V gene encodes CDR1 DFQATT and CDR2 SNEGSKA (reference sequence). CDR3 length: 14 amino acids. The CDR3 sequence is CSAGDTSRYNEQFF. For the CDR3, the DNA is TGCAGTGCTGGGGACACCTCCCGGTACAATGAGCAGTTCTTC.

This clonotype has a count of ten or more. The genes are TRBV5-1 and TRBJ2-5; 9 positions agree with TRBD2. V dropped 0 bases and J dropped 5; count of bases not matched to a gene: 8. The CDR3 spans 16 residues. CDR1 SGHRS and CDR2 YFSETQ come from the germline V gene. The CDR3 reads CASSLAASGEVETQYF. CDR3 coding DNA: TGCGCCAGCAGCTTGGCGGCTAGCGGGGAGGTGGAGACCCAGTACTTC.

The chain uses TRBV7-2 and TRBJ1-6, with TRBD1 matching 10 bases. V lost 3 bases to trimming and J lost 9 bases; unmatched junction nucleotides: 2. Germline V lookup: CDR1 SGHTA, CDR2 FQGNSA. The CDR3 has 14 residues. CDR3 residues: CASSFRTGGSPLHF. The CDR3 nucleotides are TGTGCCAGCAGCTTTAGGACAGGGGGTTCACCCCTCCACTTT.

The DNA of the CDR3 is TGTGCCATCAGTCAAGACAGTCTTGGGGATGAGACCCAGTACTTC. It yields the protein CAISQDSLGDETQYF. The V call is TRBV10-3, the J call TRBJ2-5; a possible D gene is TRBD1 (5 bases). The CDR3 loop spans 15 amino acids. Trimming shortened V by 5 bases and J by 5 bases, and 18 bases separated the two germline ends. From germline, CDR1 is ENHRY and CDR2 SYGVKD.

This clonotype showed up just once. V is TRBV7-2 and J is TRBJ1-1, with D possibly TRBD1 on 5 matching bases. Germline V gives CDR1 SGHTA, CDR2 FQGNSA. The CDR3 is 13 amino acids. The V and J ends lost 6 bases and 1 base respectively, with 9 bases between them. CDR3 DNA: TGTGCCAGCAGAGCCACAGGGAACACTGAAGCTTTCTTT. Amino acid sequence: CASRATGNTEAFF.

The chain employs TRBV9 and TRBJ2-7; TRBD2 aligns across 8 bases. V gave up 4 bases and J gave up 2 bases; unmatched junction bases: 11. The CDR3 spans 16 residues. CDR1 SGDLS and CDR2 YYNGEE come from the germline V gene. In DNA, the CDR3 is TGTGCCAGCAGCCCCAGGTGGGGTAGCGGGGCCTACGAGCAGTACTTC. This codes for CASSPRWGSGAYEQYF.

This clonotype was counted at least ten times. The chain has TRBV5-1 and TRBJ2-5; 9 bases map to TRBD1. The germline V gene encodes CDR1 SGHRS and CDR2 YFSETQ. CDR3 length: 15 residues. V lost 0 bases, J lost 5 bases, and 5 bases stayed unmatched. The CDR3 sequence: CASSLARQGGETQYF. DNA of the CDR3: TGCGCCAGCAGCTTGGCCAGACAGGGGGGCGAGACCCAGTACTTC.

There are many counts of this clonotype. The CDR3 bases are TGTGCCAGCAGCCCCAACGGGGGGGTCCCATCCGGCTACACCTTC. Protein sequence: CASSPNGGVPSGYTF. The gene calls are TRBV7-3 and TRBJ1-2; maybe TRBD1 (5 bases). CDR1 SGHTA and CDR2 FQGTGA come from the germline V gene. This CDR3 spans 15 amino acids. V was cut by 5 bases and J by 8 bases, with 21 bases left in between.

This clonotype was observed many times. The chain links TRBV9 to TRBJ2-5; 10 nucleotides match TRBD2. Germline trimming cut 0 bases from V and 6 bases from J; bases unmatched to any gene: 8. Germline V gives CDR1 SGDLS, CDR2 YYNGEE. The CDR3 is 16 residues long. The CDR3 DNA reads as TGTGCCAGCAGCGTAGGAGCGGGAGGGCTACGAAAGACCCAGTACTTC. Its protein product is CASSVGAGGLRKTQYF.

V usage is TRBV6-2 or TRBV6-3 and J usage is TRBJ1-1; 11 nucleotides match TRBD1. The CDR3 is 15 amino acids. V shed 7 bases and J 2 bases; nucleotides not matched to a gene: 6. Germline V gene sequence: CDR1 MNHEY, CDR2 SVGEGT. Here the CDR3 DNA reads TGTGCCAGCAAGAAGGGACAGGGGGTCAACACTGAAGCTTTCTTT. Its translation: CASKKGQGVNTEAFF.

This clonotype was seen ten or more times. The V and J genes are TRBV20-1 and TRBJ2-2; D is possibly TRBD1 or TRBD2 (5 bases each). V lost 1 base and J lost 3, with 12 bases in between. The CDR3 is 15 amino acids. CDR1 and CDR2 from the germline V gene are DFQATT and SNEGSKA (reference sequence). CDR3 loop: CSARGGRIDTGELFF. CDR3 DNA: TGCAGTGCTAGAGGGGGACGGATCGACACCGGGGAGCTGTTTTTT.

This clonotype was detected many times. This chain joins TRBV12-5 and TRBJ2-7; D is unclear. CDR1 is LGHNT and CDR2 is FRNRAP in the germline V gene. The CDR3 covers 13 residues. Trimming stripped 8 bases from V and 3 bases from J, with 14 bases between. The chain's CDR3 is CASSIDRGYEQYF. The CDR3 DNA reads TGTGCTAGTAGTATAGACCGAGGCTACGAGCAGTACTTC. Using reference TRBV12-5 and TRBJ2-7 for the parts outside the CDR3, the full variable domain is DARVTQTPRHKVTEMGQEVTMRCQPILGHNTVFWYRQTMMQGLELLAYFRNRAPLDDSGMPKDRFSAEMPDATLATLKIQPSEPRDSAVYFCASSIDRGYEQYFGPGTRLTVT.

This clonotype has a count of ten or more. The chain employs TRBV29-1 and TRBJ2-1; TRBD1 might be the D (6 bases). This CDR3 contains 14 residues. Germline-derived CDR1 and CDR2 are SQVTM and ANQGSEA. V shed 7 bases and J shed 7 bases, with 20 bases lying between them. The CDR3 bases are TGCAGCGCCGTACAGGGTGTTGGTACGAATGAGCAGTTCTTC. It is translated as CSAVQGVGTNEQFF.

This clonotype was seen ten or more times. The genes are TRBV20-1 and TRBJ2-4; 10 bases are a match to TRBD1. The CDR3 is 13 amino acids. V trimming: 4 bases; J trimming: 7 bases; junction bases outside the gene matches: 4. Germline V lookup: CDR1 DFQATT, CDR2 SNEGSKA (reference sequence). CDR3 loop: CSATGTGVNIQYF. The DNA for the CDR3 is TGCAGTGCTACAGGGACAGGGGTGAACATTCAGTACTTC.

This clonotype was recorded many times. This chain joins TRBV11-2 and TRBJ2-7, with TRBD1 identical over 10 bases. Germline CDR1 SGHAT, CDR2 FQNNGV. After removal of 5 bases from V and 0 bases from J, the junction contained 10 bases not matched to a gene. This CDR3 spans 17 amino acids. The CDR3 sequence is CASSPPRGQGPSYEQYF. The CDR3 DNA reads as TGTGCCAGCAGCCCACCCCGGGGACAGGGGCCCTCCTACGAGCAGTACTTC.

In its sample, this clonotype was seen many times. The chain has TRBV2 and TRBJ2-7, with TRBD2 as a possible D gene (6 bases). The V end was cut by 6 bases, the J end by 7 bases, with 16 bases between. This CDR3 contains 13 residues. Per the germline V gene, CDR1 is SNHLY and CDR2 is FYNNEI. The CDR3 coding sequence is TGTGCCAGCAGCCTTGGACTACGGGGGGAGCAGTACTTC. Protein product: CASSLGLRGEQYF.

This clonotype was seen at least ten times. V and J are TRBV28 and TRBJ1-5; no clear D. V lost 7 bases and J lost 0, with 7 bases in between. CDR1 and CDR2 (germline): MDHEN, SYDVKM. This CDR3 contains 13 residues. CDR3 DNA: TGTGCCAGCACCAGATATAGCAATCAGCCCCAGCATTTT. This encodes CASTRYSNQPQHF.

This rearrangement joins TRBV6-2 or TRBV6-3 to TRBJ1-5; a possible D gene is TRBD1 (6 bases). Trimming cost V 1 base and J 2 bases, with 6 bases left between them. CDR1 is MNHEY and CDR2 is SVGEGT in the germline V gene. This CDR3 comprises 14 residues. This CDR3 is CASSYYRGNQPQHF. The DNA of the CDR3 is TGTGCCAGCAGTTACTACAGGGGCAATCAGCCCCAGCATTTT.

This clonotype was seen at least ten times. The rearrangement uses TRBV4-1 and TRBJ2-7, with D maybe TRBD1 (6 bases). The germline gives CDR1 MGHRA, CDR2 YSYEKL. The CDR3 is 17 amino acids. V lost 2 bases to trimming and J lost 2 bases, with 19 bases between them. For the CDR3, the DNA is TGCGCCAGCAGCCAACGACAGGTAGGGGAAGGGACCTACGAGCAGTACTTC. It encodes CASSQRQVGEGTYEQYF.